Following are 21 T cell receptor beta chains from one sample sequenced in a study of T cell responses to AZD1222 COVID-19 vaccine. Profiling relied on immunoSEQ multiplex PCR, and the TCRdb table lists in-frame clones only, not all of them. This table holds 150,000 to 200,000 clones, approximately 91% found once. This material consisted of peripheral blood, taken 28 days after the second AZD1222 dose. The receptors were gathered from an adult who received the AZD1222 COVID-19 vaccine.

The rearrangement links TRBV19 to TRBJ1-3, with 7 bases lining up with TRBD1. Trimming cost V 9 bases and J 5 bases; bases outside gene matches: 10. Germline V gene sequence: CDR1 LNHDA, CDR2 SQIVND (reference sequence). The CDR3 totals 14 residues. The CDR3 sequence is CASMGQLGRNTIYF. CDR3 DNA: TGTGCCAGCATGGGACAGCTCGGGCGAAACACCATATATTTT.

The chain has TRBV27 and TRBJ2-3, with a possible D match to TRBD2 (5 bases). Trimming shortened V by 2 bases and J by 0 bases, and 12 bases separated the two germline ends. The CDR3 is made up of 16 amino acids. Germline loops: CDR1 MNHEY, CDR2 SMNVEV (reference sequence). The CDR3 nucleotides read TGTGCCAGCAGTTTAATGAGCGGAACTAGCACAGATACGCAGTATTTT. Its translation: CASSLMSGTSTDTQYF.

The CDR3: CASSLRDRAYEQYF. CDR3 coding DNA: TGTGCCAGCAGCCTCCGGGACAGGGCCTACGAGCAGTACTTC. J is TRBJ2-7 and V is TRBV3-1 (or the pseudogene TRBV3-2); the match to TRBD1 covers 9 bases. The CDR3 spans 14 residues. The junction had 3 bases not matched to a gene; V was cut back by 4 bases and J by 2 bases. CDR1 and CDR2 (germline): LGHDT, YNNKEL (reference sequence).

The gene calls are TRBV18 and TRBJ1-2; 8 bases align to TRBD1. V trimming: 3 bases; J trimming: 3 bases; junction bases outside the gene matches: 15. The CDR3 is 18 residues long. The germline V gene has CDR1 KGHSH and CDR2 LQKENI. CDR3 coding DNA: TGTGCCAGCTCACCCCTAGGGGCAGGACAGGGTGCAGACTATGGCTACACCTTC. The encoded protein is CASSPLGAGQGADYGYTF.

The genes are TRBV9 and TRBJ2-5; 7 bases line up with TRBD1. Germline loops: CDR1 SGDLS, CDR2 YYNGEE. The CDR3 runs 14 residues. V trimming: 3 bases; J trimming: 2 bases; junction bases outside the gene matches: 4. The CDR3 sequence: CASSGGDSQETQYF. DNA for the CDR3: TGTGCCAGCAGCGGAGGGGACAGTCAAGAGACCCAGTACTTC.

The chain joins TRBV9 to TRBJ2-2; TRBD2 matches at 10 bases. The CDR3 length is 17 residues. V lost 4 bases to trimming and J lost 6 bases; unmatched junction nucleotides: 12. Germline V gene data show CDR1 as SGDLS and CDR2 as YYNGEE. The CDR3: CASSIRTSGGDAGELFF. CDR3 DNA: TGTGCCAGCAGCATACGGACAAGCGGGGGGGATGCCGGGGAGCTGTTTTTT.

This clone was seen just once. The V call is TRBV6-5, the J call TRBJ1-1, with D perhaps matching TRBD1 (6 bases). The CDR3 is made up of 14 amino acids. Looked up from germline, CDR1 is MNHEY and CDR2 is SVGAGI. V lost 7 bases to trimming and J lost 6 bases, with 18 bases between them. CDR3 bases: TGTGCCAGCATGGGAGGGGGTTTTTTGGCTGAAGCTTTCTTT. Protein sequence: CASMGGGFLAEAFF.

This clone showed up just a few times. This chain connects TRBV6-1 to TRBJ1-5; D gene uncertain. V was clipped by 1 base and J by 3 bases, with 10 bases between them. This CDR3 has 15 residues. Germline V gene data show CDR1 as MNHNS and CDR2 as SASEGT. The CDR3 spells CASSEVGGFNQPQHF. CDR3 nucleotides: TGTGCCAGCAGTGAAGTAGGAGGGTTCAATCAGCCCCAGCATTTT.

This clone was counted once. The chain is built from TRBV2 and TRBJ1-3, with TRBD1 as a possible D gene (5 bases). The CDR3 contains 14 residues. V shed 8 bases and J shed 4 bases, with 15 bases lying between them. Germline CDR1 SNHLY, CDR2 FYNNEI. CDR3: CASEQERTGNTIYF. For the CDR3, the DNA is TGTGCCAGCGAACAGGAGCGGACCGGAAACACCATATATTTT.

This chain connects TRBV7-8 to TRBJ2-7; 7 positions match TRBD1. The V and J ends lost 5 bases and 2 bases, in that order; junction bases with no gene match: 3. Germline V gene data show CDR1 as SGHVS and CDR2 as FQNEAQ. CDR3 length: 13 amino acids. The CDR3 is CASSKGQAYEQYF. CDR3 coding DNA: TGTGCCAGCAGCAAAGGACAGGCCTACGAGCAGTACTTC.

The chain is built from TRBV9 and TRBJ2-7; TRBD2 aligns across 10 bases. The V segment lost 6 bases and the J segment 2 bases; nucleotides outside the gene matches: 5. CDR1 SGDLS and CDR2 YYNGEE come from the germline V gene. This CDR3 contains 14 residues. CDR3: CASTEREGPYEQYF. The DNA of the CDR3 is TGTGCCAGCACCGAGCGGGAGGGCCCCTACGAGCAGTACTTC.

V gene TRBV6-2 or TRBV6-3 combines with J gene TRBJ2-7; 9 bases align to TRBD2. Per germline, CDR1 MNHEY and CDR2 SVGEGT. The V segment lost 6 bases and the J segment 4 bases; nucleotides outside the gene matches: 10. This CDR3 has 15 amino acids. CDR3 in DNA: TGTGCCAGCAGCCCTCCCGGACTAGCGTCGTACGAGCAGTACTTC. Protein: CASSPPGLASYEQYF.

This chain uses TRBV9 with TRBJ1-2; the match to TRBD1 covers 9 bases. CDR3 length: 14 amino acids. Germline V gives CDR1 SGDLS, CDR2 YYNGEE. Germline trimming cut 0 bases from V and 8 bases from J; bases unmatched to any gene: 5. CDR3 bases: TGTGCCAGCAGCGTAGGGACAGGGGAAGGGGGCTACACCTTC. This encodes CASSVGTGEGGYTF.

The chain links TRBV6-4 to TRBJ2-7; no firm D call. This CDR3 contains 10 residues. From germline, CDR1 is MRHNA and CDR2 SNTAGT. Trimming stripped 7 bases from V and 5 bases from J, with 6 bases between. CDR3 sequence: CASTIDEQYF. The CDR3 DNA is TGTGCCAGCACTATCGACGAGCAGTACTTC.

The chain links TRBV6-2 or TRBV6-3 to TRBJ1-1; D is unresolved. The CDR3 is 14 amino acids. CDR1 and CDR2 (germline): MNHEY, SVGEGT. V lost 4 bases to trimming and J lost 1 base, with 10 bases between them. This chain's CDR3 is CASSSQATNTEAFF. In DNA form, the CDR3 reads TGTGCCAGCAGTTCCCAGGCGACGAACACTGAAGCTTTCTTT.

V and J are TRBV6-5 and TRBJ1-2; D gene uncertain. Trimming removed 6 bases at V and 7 bases at J, with 12 bases between. CDR1 and CDR2 from the germline V gene are MNHEY and SVGAGI. The CDR3 extends over 12 amino acids. The CDR3 reads CASRRISSGYTF. CDR3 nucleotides: TGTGCCAGCAGGAGGATCTCATCTGGCTACACCTTC.

The gene calls are TRBV7-3 and TRBJ2-1; D call uncertain. Trimming took 5 bases from V and 1 from J, leaving 9 bases between them. Germline values: CDR1 SGHTA, CDR2 FQGTGA. CDR3 size: 14 residues. The CDR3 bases are TGTGCCAGCAGCCCAGCGACATCCTACAATGAGCAGTTCTTC. This codes for CASSPATSYNEQFF. Full variable domain (rest looked up from reference TRBV7-3 and TRBJ2-1): GAGVSQTPSNKVTEKGKYVELRCDPISGHTALYWYRQSLGQGPEFLIYFQGTGAADDSGLPNDRFFAVRPEGSVSTLKIQRTERGDSAVYLCASSPATSYNEQFFGPGTRLTVL.

The gene calls are TRBV2 and TRBJ1-2; D not resolved. The CDR3 contains 13 residues. The germline CDR1 and CDR2 sequences are SNHLY and FYNNEI. Trimming took off 4 bases at V and 0 bases at J, with 6 bases between the two ends. The CDR3 region has the DNA TGTGCCAGCAGTGGGACTGCTAACTATGGCTACACCTTC. It encodes CASSGTANYGYTF.

This clone was observed a single time. The DNA for the CDR3 is TGTGCCAGCACCTCTACAGGGCTGGAAGCTTTCTTT. This codes for CASTSTGLEAFF. V and J are TRBV2 and TRBJ1-1; D may be TRBD1 (6 bases). Looked up from germline, CDR1 is SNHLY and CDR2 is FYNNEI. CDR3 length: 12 residues. Trimming removed 7 bases at V and 8 bases at J, with 14 bases between.

On this clone: One end of the junction fails to match germline, which may point to a read error. The chain joins TRBV29-1 to TRBJ1-1; D not resolved. CDR1 and CDR2 from the germline V gene are SQVTM and ANQGSEA. The CDR3 is 15 residues long. The CDR3 DNA follows: TGCAGCGTTGGATCCGCTATCAGAACGAACACTGAGGCTTTCTTT. As protein: CSVGSAIRTNTEAFF.

The V call is TRBV7-2, the J call TRBJ2-2, with 13 bases fitting TRBD2. The germline V gene has CDR1 SGHTA and CDR2 FQGNSA. The CDR3 spans 16 residues. Losses at the gene ends were 5 bases for V and 6 bases for J; bases not matched to a gene: 6. CDR3 sequence (DNA): TGTGCCAGCAGCCTCGGACTAGCGGGGGAGCCCGGGGAGCTGTTTTTT. Amino acid sequence: CASSLGLAGEPGELFF.